This T cell receptor (beta chain) was identified during a study of blood T cell repertoires in COVID-19. Study-level background: Some COVID-19 samples were acute and others convalescent; all came from the United States, Italy and Spain.

Per the authors' pipeline: Reference gene primer amplification in the assay estimated nucleated cell counts. Generated by immunoSEQ multiplex PCR, the TCRdb table keeps only in-frame clones and is missing some. That table is the source of V, J and clone size, and D and trimming were worked out from the DNA. The sample lists 250,000 to 300,000 clones; approximately 85% were seen once. The sequence was collected from a man aged 45-65 years with active or convalescent COVID-19. The sample consisted of peripheral blood.

CDR3 region: CASSPLSTSGSIETQYF. The CDR3 coding sequence is TGTGCCAGCTCACCACTAAGTACTAGCGGGAGTATAGAGACCCAGTACTTC. The chain joins TRBV18 to TRBJ2-5, with TRBD2 matching 11 bases. V lost 1 base to trimming and J lost 4 bases; unmatched junction nucleotides: 8. The CDR3 sequence is 17 residues long. The germline V gene has CDR1 KGHSH and CDR2 LQKENI.